The clone carrying this T cell receptor (beta chain) has just one count. Its cognate antigen is unknown. The sample originates from a study of cytomegalovirus exposure and HLA in healthy donors. Study-wide background: In a later analysis, it was reported that the roughly 130 validation repertoires had been produced on the same platform as the 600 to 850 repertoires belonging to the first cohort.

Per germline, CDR1 SGHVS and CDR2 FQNEAQ. V lost 4 bases and J lost 16, with 22 bases in between. The CDR3 length is 14 residues. This table comes from immunoSEQ multiplex PCR, and its TCRdb copy is limited to in-frame clones, with some not included. The sample lists 200,000 to 300,000 clones; roughly 87% were seen once. Study results and limitations: CMV antigen specificity of three CMV-associated chains was confirmed in vitro.

This rearrangement joins TRBV7-8 to TRBJ2-2; D is possibly TRBD1 (5 bases). Sequencing input: PBMCs. The clonotype comes from a woman aged 25 to 39 in good health and CMV-seronegative. CDR3 coding DNA: TGTGCCAGCAGCTCACGTCTGACAGAGAGTAGAAAGTTTTTT. It specifies CASSSRLTESRKFF.